The clone carrying this T cell receptor beta chain was observed a few times. Its antigen is as yet unknown. The data were taken from a study of post-analysis software for immune sequencing data. Study in general: There were relapsing-remitting, secondary progressive and progressive-relapsing multiple sclerosis among the disease courses included. Study outcomes and limitations: When compared against controls, multiple sclerosis patients showed significantly lower normalized Chao1 diversity. The five TRBV segments detected at higher frequency in patients than in controls included TRBV5-6, TRBV5-1 and TRBV20-1.

The CDR3 runs 14 residues. V was shortened by 3 bases and J by 5 bases, with 12 bases between the two germline ends. Incorporated into the TCR beta cDNA libraries were unique molecular identifiers, which served to reduce PCR and sequencing biases. Each sample of about 0.95 to 11 million input T cells yielded 500,000 or so cDNA molecules, so each molecule approximated one T cell. TCRdb reprocessed the PCR reads via MiXCR and lists one record per CDR3 protein. This sample has approximately 570,000 distinct CDR3 sequences; roughly 40% occur once, and the top ten carry about 1.5%. The sample was blood. This sequence originates from a girl under 18 with multiple sclerosis. The V and J genes are TRBV12-3 or TRBV12-4 and TRBJ2-3; D is unresolved. For the CDR3, the DNA is TGTGCCAGCAGTTTCACCTCTCCACAAGATACGCAGTATTTT. Translating it yields CASSFTSPQDTQYF.